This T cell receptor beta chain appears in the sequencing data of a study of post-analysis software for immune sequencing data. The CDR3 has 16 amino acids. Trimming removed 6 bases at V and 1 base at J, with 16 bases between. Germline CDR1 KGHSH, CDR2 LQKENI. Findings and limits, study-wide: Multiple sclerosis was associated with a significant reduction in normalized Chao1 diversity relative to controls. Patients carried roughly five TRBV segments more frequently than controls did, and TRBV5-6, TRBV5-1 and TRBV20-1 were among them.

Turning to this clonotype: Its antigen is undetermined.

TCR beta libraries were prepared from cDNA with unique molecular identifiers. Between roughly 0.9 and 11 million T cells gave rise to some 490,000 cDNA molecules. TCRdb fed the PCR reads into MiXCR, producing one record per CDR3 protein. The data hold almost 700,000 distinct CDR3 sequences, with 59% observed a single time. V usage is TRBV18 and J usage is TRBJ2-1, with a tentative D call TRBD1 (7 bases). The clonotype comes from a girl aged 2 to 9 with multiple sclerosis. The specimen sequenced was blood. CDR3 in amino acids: CASSPEGQPSYNEQFF. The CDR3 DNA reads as TGTGCCAGCTCCCCGGAGGGACAGCCTTCCTACAATGAGCAGTTCTTC.